A selection of T cell receptor beta chains follows, all from one sample in a study of blood T cells in healthy people across ages. TCRdb redid the calling of the 5' RACE reads with MiXCR, one entry per CDR3 protein. The table records 2 million or so distinct CDR3 sequences, less than 50% of them present only once. The material sequenced was blood. The receptor set was obtained from a woman aged 40 to 50 in good health. CDR3s include the opening cysteine and the closing phenylalanine or tryptophan. D genes are given only for firm matches. A row's size may be missing; if present it is once, few, many or a size class.

14	NA	TRBV6-2/TRBV6-3	TRBJ1-5	NA	CASSYGSINQPQHF	TGTGCCAGCAGTTACGGGTCGATTAATCAGCCCCAGCATTTT
15	NA	TRBV3-1	TRBJ2-4	NA	CASSQETAPKNIQYF	TGTGCCAGCAGCCAAGAGACAGCCCCCAAAAACATTCAGTACTTC
11	NA	TRBV28	TRBJ1-2	NA	CVSSGASGYTF	TGTGTCTCTTCCGGGGCGTCCGGCTACACCTTC
15	NA	TRBV20-1	TRBJ2-7	TRBD1	CSASSPRGLNYEQYF	TGCAGTGCTTCTAGCCCCAGGGGGCTAAACTACGAGCAGTACTTC
18	few	TRBV12-3/TRBV12-4	TRBJ2-3	NA	CASSSGVRGSGSGDTQYF	TGTGCCAGCAGTTCAGGTGTTCGTGGTTCGGGGAGTGGGGATACGCAGTATTTT
12	NA	TRBV27	TRBJ2-7	NA	CASGQISYEQYF	TGTGCCTCCGGACAAATCTCCTACGAGCAGTACTTC
13	NA	TRBV3-1	TRBJ2-5	NA	CASSQETWTTQYF	TGTGCCAGCAGCCAAGAGACTTGGACGACCCAGTACTTC
15	NA	TRBV14	TRBJ2-1	NA	CASSQVQGVRGEQFF	TGTGCCAGCAGCCAAGTGCAAGGGGTGAGGGGTGAGCAGTTCTTC
15	NA	TRBV2	TRBJ1-1	NA	CASSSPTGMNTEAFF	TGTGCCAGCAGTTCCCCGACAGGCATGAACACTGAAGCTTTCTTT
14	NA	TRBV21-1	TRBJ2-7	NA	CASSPGRVRDEQYF	TGTGCCAGCTCCCCGGGACGCGTGCGGGACGAGCAGTACTTC
13	few	TRBV7-6	TRBJ2-7	NA	CASSLDHLYEQYF	TGTGCCAGCAGCTTAGATCACCTCTACGAGCAGTACTTC
17	NA	TRBV12-3/TRBV12-4	TRBJ1-1	NA	CASSPAAVSGEGTEAFF	TGTGCCAGCAGTCCAGCTGCGGTTTCAGGGGAGGGCACTGAAGCTTTCTTT
14	few	TRBV12-3/TRBV12-4	TRBJ1-1	NA	CASSGGWGNTEAFF	TGTGCCAGCAGTGGGGGCTGGGGGAACACTGAAGCTTTCTTT
13	NA	TRBV24-1	TRBJ2-1	NA	CATSDLDKDEQFF	TGTGCCACCAGTGATTTGGATAAGGATGAGCAGTTCTTC
15	NA	TRBV10-3	TRBJ2-3	TRBD2	CAISEVSGVTDTQYF	TGTGCCATCAGTGAGGTTAGCGGGGTCACAGATACGCAGTATTTT
13	NA	TRBV3-1	TRBJ2-3	NA	CASSPGAWDTQYF	TGTGCCAGCAGTCCAGGGGCTTGGGATACGCAGTATTTT
14	NA	TRBV9	TRBJ1-2	NA	CASSVGFGTYGYTF	TGTGCCAGCAGCGTAGGTTTCGGCACATATGGCTACACCTTC
14	NA	TRBV28	TRBJ2-5	TRBD2	CASRTSGGPREQYF	TGTGCCAGCAGGACTAGCGGGGGGCCACGTGAGCAGTACTTC
19	NA	TRBV12-3/TRBV12-4	TRBJ2-1	TRBD2	CASTGVGNSGGRSYNEQFF	TGTGCCAGCACCGGGGTCGGGAATAGCGGGGGACGCTCCTACAATGAGCAGTTCTTC
13	few	TRBV7-9	TRBJ2-1	TRBD1	CASSSRGRVRQFF	TGTGCCAGCAGCTCAAGGGGGCGGGTACGGCAGTTCTTC
13	NA	TRBV20-1	TRBJ2-7	NA	CSARENVRREQYF	TGCAGTGCTAGAGAGAATGTAAGGCGCGAGCAGTACTTC
18	NA	TRBV5-1	TRBJ2-1	TRBD2	CASSLFQTSGGSYNEQFF	TGCGCCAGCAGCTTGTTCCAGACTAGCGGGGGGTCCTACAATGAGCAGTTCTTC
16	NA	TRBV7-2	TRBJ2-1	TRBD1	CASSSKGDRFGNEQFF	TGTGCCAGCAGCTCTAAGGGGGACAGGTTTGGAAATGAGCAGTTCTTC
15	NA	TRBV7-2	TRBJ2-2	TRBD2	CASSLGGVRTGELFF	TGTGCCAGCAGCTTGGGGGGGGTACGCACCGGGGAGCTGTTTTTT
15	few	TRBV29-1	TRBJ1-4	NA	CSVGLRPAANEKLFF	TGCAGCGTTGGGTTAAGACCGGCAGCTAATGAAAAACTGTTTTTT
15	many	TRBV13	TRBJ2-1	TRBD1	CASSPLRGTYNEQFF	TGTGCCAGCAGCCCCCTCAGGGGGACGTACAATGAGCAGTTCTTC